The T cell receptor (beta chain) described here comes from a study of beta chain features in type 1 diabetes. The study's findings and limits: People with Type 1 diabetes carried modestly yet significantly shorter TCRB CDR3s in all four CD4+ subsets.

Expressed TCRB transcripts were sequenced because the entire RNA isolate underwent reverse transcription. Produced via immunoSEQ multiplex PCR; TCRdb's table is partial and in-frame only. The table lists more than 85,000 clones, 40% of them singletons. CDR3 length: 16 amino acids. Per germline, CDR1 MGHRA and CDR2 YSYEKL. The ends lost 2 bases at V and 8 bases at J; junction bases unmatched: 5. For this clone: What it binds is not known.

The V and J genes are TRBV4-1 and TRBJ2-2; 13 bases agree with TRBD2. This TCR derives from a young woman in good health. Sample: stem cell memory CD4+ T cells from blood. The CDR3 DNA is TGCGCCAGCAGCCAAAGACTAGCGGGAGGCGTTGGGGAGCTGTTTTTT. Protein product: CASSQRLAGGVGELFF.